These 8 T cell receptor beta chains share one sample of origin, sequenced in a study of blood T cell repertoires in COVID-19. Libraries were prepared by immunoSEQ multiplex PCR; TCRdb keeps only in-frame clonotypes and omits some of them. The table includes roughly 250,000 clones, roughly three quarters detected once. The sequencing sample was made of peripheral blood. The receptors were sampled from a woman between 40 and 55 years old with active or convalescent COVID-19.

V and J are TRBV11-2 and TRBJ2-5, with a possible D match to TRBD2 (5 bases). Germline V gene data show CDR1 as SGHAT and CDR2 as FQNNGV. The V end lost 1 base, the J end lost 2 bases, and 14 bases lay between the germline ends. The length of the CDR3 is 16 residues. The CDR3 spells CASSLGQPSMQETQYF. In DNA, the CDR3 is TGTGCCAGCAGCTTAGGCCAACCTAGCATGCAAGAGACCCAGTACTTC.

The chain combines TRBV6-2 or TRBV6-3 with TRBJ2-7; 11 bases fit TRBD1. CDR3 length: 16 residues. Germline lookup yields CDR1 MNHEY and CDR2 SVGEGT. Trimming cost V 6 bases and J 5 bases; bases outside gene matches: 12. DNA of the CDR3: TGTGCCAGCAGCCCATACGGACAGGGGGCCAGAAACGAGCAGTACGTC. This codes for CASSPYGQGARNEQYV.

The chain links TRBV3-1 (or the pseudogene TRBV3-2) to TRBJ1-2; 8 positions match TRBD1. The CDR3 covers 14 residues. CDR1 is LGHDT and CDR2 is YNNKEL in the germline V gene (reference sequence). V trimming: 1 base; J trimming: 7 bases; junction bases outside the gene matches: 5. CDR3 in DNA: TGTGCCAGCAGCCAAGCCGACAGGGGCTCTGGCTACACCTTC. This translates into CASSQADRGSGYTF.

This chain uses TRBV6-6 with TRBJ1-1; TRBD1 is a possible D gene (5 bases). The V end lost 7 bases, the J end lost 7 bases, and 19 bases lay between the germline ends. The length of the CDR3 is 14 residues. Germline CDR1 is MNHNY and CDR2 is SVGAGI (reference sequence). CDR3 coding DNA: TGTGCCAGCAACCCCGGACAAACCTTCGGTGAAGCTTTCTTT. Encoded protein: CASNPGQTFGEAFF.

In its sample, this clone was seen once. The J gene is TRBJ1-6, the V gene TRBV30; the D is unclear. Trimming took off 1 base at V and 3 bases at J, with 4 bases between the two ends. Germline V gene lookup returns CDR1 GTSNPN and CDR2 SVGIG (reference sequence). This CDR3 has 13 residues. The CDR3 DNA follows: TGTGCCTGGAGTGAGAGCTATAATTCACCCCTCCACTTT. Encoded protein: CAWSESYNSPLHF.

This clone was counted once. The gene calls are TRBV9 and TRBJ2-5, with 7 bases matching TRBD2. Germline V lookup: CDR1 SGDLS, CDR2 YYNGEE. After removal of 4 bases from V and 4 bases from J, the junction contained 7 bases not matched to a gene. CDR3 size: 14 residues. CDR3 loop: CASSPLGGGETQYF. CDR3 DNA sequence: TGTGCCAGCAGCCCTTTGGGGGGGGGAGAGACCCAGTACTTC.

The J gene is TRBJ2-3, the V gene TRBV19; TRBD2 matches at 14 bases. V shed 7 bases, J shed 5 bases, and the junction held 8 bases outside the gene matches. CDR1 is LNHDA and CDR2 is SQIVND in the germline V gene (reference sequence). This CDR3 has 16 residues. CDR3 in DNA: TGTGCCAGTACTCCGAGACTAGCGGGGGGGCAAGATACGCAGTATTTT. The encoded protein is CASTPRLAGGQDTQYF.

The chain is built from TRBV29-1 and TRBJ2-5; no clear D gene. Per germline, CDR1 SQVTM and CDR2 ANQGSEA. The CDR3 is made up of 11 amino acids. Trimming took 7 bases from V and 1 from J, leaving 7 bases between them. CDR3 in amino acids: CSGLLQETQYF. The CDR3 coding sequence is TGCAGCGGGCTGCTCCAAGAGACCCAGTACTTC.